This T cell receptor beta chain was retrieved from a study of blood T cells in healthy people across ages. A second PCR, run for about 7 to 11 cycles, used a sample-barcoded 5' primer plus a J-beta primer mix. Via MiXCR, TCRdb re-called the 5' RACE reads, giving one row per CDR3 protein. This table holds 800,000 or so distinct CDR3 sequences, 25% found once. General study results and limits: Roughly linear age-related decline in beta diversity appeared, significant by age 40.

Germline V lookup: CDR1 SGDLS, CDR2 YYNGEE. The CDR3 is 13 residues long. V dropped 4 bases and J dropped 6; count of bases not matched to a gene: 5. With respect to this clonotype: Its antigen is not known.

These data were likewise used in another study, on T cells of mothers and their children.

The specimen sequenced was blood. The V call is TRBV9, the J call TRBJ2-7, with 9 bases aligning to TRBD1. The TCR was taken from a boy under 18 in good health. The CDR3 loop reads CASSPGQGTEQYF. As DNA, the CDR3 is TGTGCCAGCAGCCCGGGACAGGGTACCGAGCAGTACTTC.